The clone carrying this T cell receptor (beta chain) was counted only a few times. What it recognizes is unknown. These data belong to a study of beta chain features in type 1 diabetes. Looking at the study overall: There was similarity between patients and healthy donors in age, gender and cell yields. Study-wide results and limits: It was among patients, rather than healthy donors, that naive, central memory and Treg TCRB repertoires appeared more similar. Shortening of TCRB CDR3s, moderate but significant, appeared in all four CD4+ subsets of Type 1 diabetes patients.

Reverse transcribing all isolated RNA meant expressed TCRB transcripts were sequenced. The data were produced by immunoSEQ multiplex PCR, yet TCRdb's version contains in-frame clones alone and is incomplete. The sample lists some 190,000 clones, over 6% occurring once. It was one heparinised blood draw, averaging roughly 120 mL, that each donor gave. V lost 4 bases, J lost 3 bases, and 4 bases stayed unmatched. CDR1 is SGDLS and CDR2 is YYNGEE in the germline V gene. The CDR3 runs to 15 residues. This clonotype originated in a man between 18 and 35 years old with type 1 diabetes. The V gene is TRBV9, the J gene TRBJ2-1; 10 positions agree with TRBD1. The sequencing sample was made of central memory CD4+ T cells from blood. In DNA, the CDR3 is TGTGCCAGCAGCCCACGGACAGGGGGCTACAATGAGCAGTTCTTC. Translating gives CASSPRTGGYNEQFF.